A single sample gave rise to the 30 T cell receptor beta chains below, sequenced in a study of blood T cells in healthy people across ages (dated by TCRdb to 2014 to 2015). Libraries came from 5' RACE. Sequencing was performed on an Illumina HiSeq 2500. The second PCR ran for about 7 to 11 cycles and used a J-beta primer mix along with a sample-barcoded 5' primer. TCRdb passed the public sequencing reads through fastp at Q25 and MiXCR, retaining productive beta sequences. When rows share a CDR3 protein, they turn into one entry using the most common DNA and genes. Here the sample has hundreds of thousands of distinct CDR3 sequences; approximately 25% occur a single time. The ten top clones hold 9.4% of the sample. These same data were also listed under a study on T cells of mothers and their children.

Sequencing input: blood. Every receptor here comes from a boy aged 10-17 years in good health.

This chain uses TRBV3-1 with TRBJ2-4; no definite D call. The ends were cut back, 3 bases at V and 7 bases at J, with 13 bases in the middle. The germline CDR1 and CDR2 sequences are LGHDT and YNNKEL (reference sequence). This CDR3 spans 14 amino acids. CDR3 amino acids: CASSHLSGSNIQYF. In nucleotides, the CDR3 is TGTGCCAGCAGCCACTTGTCAGGCTCGAACATTCAGTACTTC.

This chain uses TRBV9 with TRBJ1-1; D gene unclear. The CDR3 extends over 14 amino acids. Deletions cut 0 bases from V and 8 bases from J, with 14 bases between. The germline gives CDR1 SGDLS, CDR2 YYNGEE. The DNA for the CDR3 is TGTGCCAGCAGCGTAGTCCTCCTCGGGGAGGAAGCTTTCTTT. The encoded protein is CASSVVLLGEEAFF. Full variable domain (remainder filled in from reference TRBV9 and TRBJ1-1): DSGVTQTPKHLITATGQRVTLRCSPRSGDLSVYWYQQSLDQGLQFLIQYYNGEERAKGNILERFSAQQFPDLHSELNLSSLELGDSALYFCASSVVLLGEEAFFGQGTRLTVV.

This clonotype was detected a few times. CDR3 DNA: TGTGCCAGCAGGGCCCTCACAGGGCAAGAGACCCAGTACTTC. This sequence encodes CASRALTGQETQYF. The chain uses TRBV2 and TRBJ2-5, with D possibly TRBD1 on 6 matching bases. Germline V lookup: CDR1 SNHLY, CDR2 FYNNEI. This CDR3 comprises 14 residues. Trimming cost V 6 bases and J 2 bases, with 13 bases left between them.

This rearrangement joins TRBV12-3 or TRBV12-4 to TRBJ1-6; no definite D call. The CDR3 sequence is 14 residues long. The V and J ends lost 7 bases and 7 bases respectively, with 14 bases between them. The chain's CDR3 is CASTIREENSPLHF. CDR3 in DNA: TGTGCCAGCACGATTCGGGAGGAAAATTCACCCCTCCACTTT.

This clonotype showed up just once. This sequence joins TRBV7-9 and TRBJ2-6, with D perhaps TRBD2 (6 bases). The V gene's germline CDR1 is SEHNR and CDR2 FQNEAQ (reference sequence). V lost 5 bases, J lost 1 base, and 12 bases lay in between. This CDR3 spans 16 amino acids. The CDR3 reads CASSQLSGSGANVLTF. In nucleotides, the CDR3 is TGTGCCAGCAGCCAATTGAGCGGGTCTGGGGCCAACGTCCTGACTTTC.

The V gene is TRBV24-1, the J gene TRBJ1-1; tentatively, D is TRBD1 (5 bases). The V end lost 5 bases, the J end lost 10 bases, and 10 bases lay between the germline ends. The CDR3 runs 11 residues. The V gene's germline CDR1 is KGHDR and CDR2 SFDVKD. The CDR3 DNA follows: TGTGCCACCAGTGTAGGGGCTGTAGCTTTCTTT. Encoded protein: CATSVGAVAFF.

This chain uses TRBV2 with TRBJ2-3, with 9 bases lining up with TRBD2. The CDR3 length is 18 residues. Germline CDR1 reads SNHLY; CDR2 reads FYNNEI. Losses at the gene ends were 10 bases for V and 0 bases for J; bases not matched to a gene: 17. In DNA form, the CDR3 reads TGTGCCACGCAGCGGGGGGTTTTCGGTCTAGCTAGCACAGATACGCAGTATTTT. It translates to CATQRGVFGLASTDTQYF. The full variable domain, in which reference TRBV2 and TRBJ2-3 provide the parts outside the CDR3, is EPEVTQTPSHQVTQMGQEVILRCVPISNHLYFYWYRQILGQKVEFLVSFYNNEISEKSEIFDDQFSVERPDGSNFTLKIRSTKLEDSAMYFCATQRGVFGLASTDTQYFGPGTRLTVL.

The genes are TRBV4-1 and TRBJ2-5; TRBD2 agrees at 14 bases. This CDR3 has 17 residues. Losses at the gene ends were 3 bases for V and 5 bases for J; bases not matched to a gene: 8. The germline V gene encodes CDR1 MGHRA and CDR2 YSYEKL. CDR3 in amino acids: CASSQGRLAGGPETQYF. The CDR3 DNA reads TGCGCCAGCAGCCAGGGAAGACTAGCGGGAGGGCCGGAGACCCAGTACTTC.

The chain has TRBV29-1 and TRBJ2-1, with a possible D match to TRBD1 (6 bases). V shed 3 bases and J shed 4 bases, with 13 bases lying between them. The CDR3 totals 14 residues. The germline V gene has CDR1 SQVTM and CDR2 ANQGSEA. CDR3 sequence reads: CSVDQAGVYNEQFF. As DNA, the CDR3 is TGCAGCGTTGATCAGGCAGGGGTTTACAATGAGCAGTTCTTC.

This clonotype was counted only a few times. This rearrangement joins TRBV6-1 to TRBJ2-5; perhaps D is TRBD1 or TRBD2 (5 bases each). Germline-derived CDR1 and CDR2 are MNHNS and SASEGT. V gave up 2 bases and J gave up 1 base, with 14 bases separating them. The CDR3 runs 16 residues. CDR3 coding DNA: TGTGCCAGCAGTGAAATGGGGGTGACCTTCCAAGAGACCCAGTACTTC. Its translation: CASSEMGVTFQETQYF.

Only a few counts were recorded for this clonotype. The chain joins TRBV28 to TRBJ2-7; TRBD1 matches at 9 bases. V lost 6 bases to trimming and J lost 5 bases; unmatched junction nucleotides: 8. The CDR3 runs 14 residues. Germline CDR1 MDHEN, CDR2 SYDVKM. CDR3 sequence reads: CASRGQGLWHEQYF. The CDR3 DNA follows: TGTGCCAGCAGGGGACAGGGACTGTGGCACGAGCAGTACTTC.

With respect to this clonotype: Its ends do not fully match the called genes, so a read error is possible. The chain combines TRBV20-1 with TRBJ2-7, with unresolved D. Germline V gene data show CDR1 as DFQATT and CDR2 as SNEGSKA (reference sequence). This CDR3 has 14 amino acids. The CDR3 spells CSARVIGGAYEQYF. The CDR3 DNA is TGCAGTGCCAGAGTTATCGGTGGCGCCTACGAGCAGTACTTC.

CDR3 region: CASSLSPQSDTQYF. In nucleotides, the CDR3 is TGTGCCAGCAGTTTATCCCCCCAATCAGATACGCAGTATTTT. V is TRBV28 and J is TRBJ2-3; D uncertain. The CDR3 spans 14 residues. The germline V and J ends were trimmed by 1 base and 4 bases, with 9 bases remaining between them. The germline V gene has CDR1 MDHEN and CDR2 SYDVKM.

J is TRBJ2-2 and V is TRBV10-3; TRBD1 matches at 8 bases. After removal of 8 bases from V and 3 bases from J, the junction contained 5 bases not matched to a gene. The CDR3 totals 14 residues. CDR1 ENHRY and CDR2 SYGVKD come from the germline V gene. CDR3 bases: TGTGCCATCGAGGACAGGGAGCACACCGGGGAGCTGTTTTTT. Translated: CAIEDREHTGELFF.

The V call is TRBV29-1, the J call TRBJ2-3, with D maybe TRBD2 (6 bases). The germline CDR1 and CDR2 sequences are SQVTM and ANQGSEA. V lost 6 bases and J 0 bases, leaving 7 bases between the germline ends. This CDR3 is 12 amino acids long. The chain's CDR3 is CSVAGSTDTQYF. CDR3 in DNA: TGCAGCGTGGCGGGGAGCACAGATACGCAGTATTTT.

V gene TRBV6-1 combines with J gene TRBJ2-3; D might be TRBD1 or TRBD2, each matching 7 bases. V was pared by 8 bases and J by 10 bases, with 22 bases between. CDR3 size: 14 residues. Germline V lookup: CDR1 MNHNS, CDR2 SASEGT. DNA for the CDR3: TGTGCCAGCGATGAGCGGGGAGCAGGGGGTCCGCAGTATTTT. Translation gives CASDERGAGGPQYF.

For this clonotype: This may come from a read error, since a much larger clone is one base off. The chain recombines TRBV29-1 with TRBJ2-5; 10 nucleotides match TRBD1. TRBJ2-7 matches the DNA end more closely, so the J call is doubtful. Germline CDR1 SQVTM, CDR2 ANQGSEA. The CDR3 runs to 11 residues. CDR3 in DNA: TGCAGCGGGACAGGGGGGGACGAGCAGTACTTC. Translated, it gives CSGTGGDEQYF.

This clonotype was observed a single time. This chain uses TRBV5-1 with TRBJ1-1, with 12 nucleotides matching TRBD1. With 4 bases clipped from V and 6 bases from J, the junction kept 10 bases outside the gene matches. The CDR3 is 16 residues long. CDR1 and CDR2 from the germline V gene are SGHRS and YFSETQ. The CDR3 DNA reads TGCGCCAGCAGCCTAGGGGACAGGGGGCTAGCGGCTGAAGCTTTCTTT. This sequence encodes CASSLGDRGLAAEAFF.

This clonotype was detected only a few times. The genes are TRBV5-1 and TRBJ2-1, with 7 bases fitting TRBD2. The J call is in doubt because the DNA end fits TRBJ2-7 better. The germline gives CDR1 SGHRS, CDR2 YFSETQ. There are 16 residues in the CDR3. This CDR3 is CASSLVAGVLSGEQYF. Here the CDR3 DNA reads TGCGCCAGCAGCTTGGTCGCGGGGGTATTATCGGGAGAGCAGTACTTC.

This chain's CDR3 is CASSLYAGEYEQYF. The CDR3 DNA follows: TGTGCCAGCAGCTTATATGCGGGAGAATACGAGCAGTACTTC. V is TRBV7-9 and J is TRBJ2-5; TRBD2 matches 7 bases. Gene TRBJ2-7 matches the end of the DNA better, so the J call may be wrong. Germline V CDR1 and CDR2: SEHNR, FQNEAQ (reference sequence). The CDR3 extends over 14 amino acids.

This clonotype was counted a few times. The V and J genes are TRBV7-2 and TRBJ2-5; 11 nucleotides line up with TRBD2. The germline CDR1 and CDR2 sequences are SGHTA and FQGNSA. The CDR3 totals 18 residues. V shed 6 bases, J shed 5 bases, and the junction held 17 bases outside the gene matches. CDR3: CASSQRLTSGAKLETQYF. The DNA of the CDR3 is TGTGCCAGCAGTCAACGCCTGACTAGCGGGGCCAAGTTGGAGACCCAGTACTTC.

The chain has TRBV20-1 and TRBJ2-5, with 11 bases aligning to TRBD2. CDR3 length equals 15 residues. The V gene end was trimmed by 6 bases and the J gene end by 5 bases; junction bases not matched to a gene: 11. The V gene's germline CDR1 is DFQATT and CDR2 SNEGSKA (reference sequence). CDR3 sequence reads: CSAHTLAGVGETQYF. The CDR3 coding sequence is TGCAGTGCCCATACACTAGCGGGGGTAGGGGAGACCCAGTACTTC.

This rearrangement joins TRBV11-3 to TRBJ2-3; D remains unclear. With 5 bases removed from V and 0 bases from J, the gap between germline ends came to 9 bases. CDR1 is SGHNT and CDR2 is YENEEA in the germline V gene. The CDR3 has 14 residues. CDR3: CASSHIISTDTQYF. DNA for the CDR3: TGTGCCAGCAGCCACATCATAAGCACAGATACGCAGTATTTT.

This chain uses TRBV12-3 or TRBV12-4 with TRBJ2-7; D unresolved. V was trimmed by 5 bases and J by 3 bases, leaving 8 bases between them. The CDR3 sequence is 12 residues long. In DNA form, the CDR3 reads TGTGCCAGCAGTGTGACAATCTACGAGCAGTACTTC. Its protein is CASSVTIYEQYF.

The genes are TRBV12-3 or TRBV12-4 and TRBJ1-2; unclear D gene. V was clipped by 3 bases and J by 4 bases, with 15 bases between them. CDR3 length: 15 amino acids. CDR3 DNA: TGTGCCAGCAGTTTCGCCATTAGTGGGGTCTATGGCTACACCTTC. It codes for CASSFAISGVYGYTF.

The rearrangement joins TRBV9 to TRBJ2-5, with D perhaps TRBD2 (7 bases). CDR1 SGDLS and CDR2 YYNGEE come from the germline V gene. CDR3 length equals 14 residues. Trimming left V 7 bases short and J 5 bases short, with 18 bases between. The CDR3: CASGGGASRETQYF. Here the CDR3 DNA reads TGTGCCAGCGGCGGGGGCGCCTCCCGGGAGACCCAGTACTTC.

V is TRBV29-1 and J is TRBJ2-2, with 11 bases aligning to TRBD2. The CDR3 contains 16 residues. Germline loops: CDR1 SQVTM, CDR2 ANQGSEA. The trim removed 5 bases at V and 1 base at J, leaving 6 bases unmatched. CDR3 residues: CSVRLAGGRNTGELFF. As DNA, the CDR3 is TGCAGCGTTCGGCTAGCGGGGGGCAGGAACACCGGGGAGCTGTTTTTT.

This clonotype occurred a few times. The J gene is TRBJ2-5, the V gene TRBV6-6; 9 nucleotides align to TRBD2. This CDR3 region has 15 residues. The V and J ends lost 0 bases and 4 bases, in that order; junction bases with no gene match: 3. CDR1 is MNHNY, CDR2 SVGAGI, per germline (reference sequence). CDR3 nucleotides: TGTGCCAGCAGTTACTCGCGGGGGGGAGGAGAGACCCAGTACTTC. Translating it yields CASSYSRGGGETQYF.

V is TRBV27 and J is TRBJ2-5; TRBD2 might be the D (6 bases). Between the trimmed V and J ends, which lost 6 bases and 8 bases, there was a span of 16 bases. From germline, CDR1 is MNHEY and CDR2 SMNVEV (reference sequence). This CDR3 has 13 amino acids. CDR3 in DNA: TGTGCCAGCAGCTGGGCTAGCGACTACACCCAGTACTTC. Translation: CASSWASDYTQYF.

As regards this clonotype: At one end, the junction sequence differs from germline, possibly due to a read error. The rearrangement joins TRBV4-1 to TRBJ2-5; D unclear. The last part of the DNA fits TRBJ2-7 better; the J call may be wrong. This CDR3 has 16 residues. Germline V CDR1 and CDR2: MGHRA, YSYEKL. The CDR3 here is CASSQEGTAGSDEQYF. Written as DNA, the CDR3 is TGCGCCAGCAGTCAAGAAGGAACGGCAGGATCGGACGAGCAGTACTTC.